This T cell receptor beta chain was documented in a study of shared clonotypes between healthy human individuals. As handled by the study authors: Filtering differed, since immunoSEQ gave only junction sequences and no quality scores. The method was immunoSEQ multiplex PCR; TCRdb's version includes in-frame clones alone and lacks a portion of them. The DNA was the basis for D and trimming; V, J and clone size are from that table. The data contain over a million clones, around three quarters of them singletons. Regarding the study as a whole: Lower generation probabilities were found for non-shared clonotypes than for those shared by all four donors. Limited genetic and exposure-history diversity came from having few donors.

This clone was counted only a few times. No antigen is known for it. The CDR3 contains 15 residues. V trimming: 8 bases; J trimming: 5 bases; junction bases outside the gene matches: 11. Looked up from germline, CDR1 is MDHEN and CDR2 is SYDVKM. Recent acute infections and vaccinations were absent in the healthy HIV-negative adult donors. This rearrangement joins TRBV28 to TRBJ1-1; 10 bases match TRBD1. The sequence was obtained from a man between 18 and 35 years old in good health. Some clones in this sample may be carry-over from other donors' samples. Sequencing input: memory CD4+ T cells from PBMCs. Subset specified: CD45RA-negative fraction. For the CDR3, the DNA is TGTGCCAGCTGGTGGACAGGGGGTTTGAGGACTGAAGCTTTCTTT. Its translation: CASWWTGGLRTEAFF. The variable domain in full, with the rest retrieved from reference TRBV28 and TRBJ1-1, is DVKVTQSSRYLVKRTGEKVFLECVQDMDHENMFWYRQDPGLGLRLIYFSYDVKMKEKGDIPEGYSVSREKKERFSLILESASTNQTSMYLCASWWTGGLRTEAFFGQGTRLTVV.